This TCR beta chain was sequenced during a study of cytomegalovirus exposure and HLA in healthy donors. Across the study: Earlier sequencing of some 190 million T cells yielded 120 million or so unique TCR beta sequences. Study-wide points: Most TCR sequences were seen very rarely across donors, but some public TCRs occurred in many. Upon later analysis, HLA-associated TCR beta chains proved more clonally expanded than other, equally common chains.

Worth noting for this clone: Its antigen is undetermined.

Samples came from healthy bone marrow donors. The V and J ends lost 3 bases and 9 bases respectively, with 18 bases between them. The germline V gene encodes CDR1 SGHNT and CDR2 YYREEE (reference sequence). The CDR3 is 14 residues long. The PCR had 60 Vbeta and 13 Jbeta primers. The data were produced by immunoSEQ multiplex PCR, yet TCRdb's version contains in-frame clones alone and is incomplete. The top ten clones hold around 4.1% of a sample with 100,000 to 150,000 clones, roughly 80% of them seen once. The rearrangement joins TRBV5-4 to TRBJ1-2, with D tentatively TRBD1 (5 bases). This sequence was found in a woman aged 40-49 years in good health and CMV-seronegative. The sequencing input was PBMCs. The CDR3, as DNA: TGTGCCAGCAGCTCGGGACTCCTTGATGGGAGCTACACCTTC. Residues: CASSSGLLDGSYTF.